This T cell receptor beta chain appears in the sequencing data of a study of T cell changes during pregnancy in multiple sclerosis. The repertoire was sequenced with immunoSEQ multiplex PCR; TCRdb's copy has only in-frame clones and lacks some. The profile shows roughly 89,000 clones, just under 95% of them singletons. From germline, CDR1 is SQVTM and CDR2 ANQGSEA. Trimming shortened V by 3 bases and J by 2 bases, and 16 bases separated the two germline ends. This CDR3 spans 15 amino acids. This clonotype was sampled from a female donor with multiple sclerosis, enrolled in a pregnancy study. The sequences come from peripheral blood, collected in the first trimester of pregnancy. This chain links TRBV29-1 with TRBJ2-5; D might be TRBD2 (6 bases). The CDR3 nucleotides read TGCAGCGTTGATGACCTGCGGGACGGGCAAGAGACCCAGTACTTC. Its translation: CSVDDLRDGQETQYF.